The TCR beta chain described here comes from a study of blood T cell repertoires in COVID-19. In the original workflow: Amplification of reference gene primers provided the estimated nucleated cell counts. Some clones are missing from TCRdb's copy, which holds only in-frame ones; the method was immunoSEQ multiplex PCR. For V, J and clone size, that table is used; D and trimming come from the DNA. The sample holds 330,000 or so clones, roughly 90% seen once. Germline V gene data show CDR1 as MNHNS and CDR2 as SASEGT. CDR3 size: 15 residues. Trimming cost V 1 base and J 3 bases, with 13 bases left between them. Which cohort a participant joined came from the clinical history participants gave. The table lists this clone with a count of one.

The chain employs TRBV6-1 and TRBJ2-7, with a possible D match to TRBD1 (5 bases). This receptor was identified in a woman aged 30 to 39 who had been exposed to COVID-19. Specimen: PBMCs or T cells enriched from blood (not recorded which). The CDR3 region has the DNA TGTGCCAGCAGTGAAGAGCCGAGGCAGGGCTACGAGCAGTACTTC. This sequence encodes CASSEEPRQGYEQYF.